This is a list of T cell receptor beta chains from one sample in a study of T cells expressing NK-cell markers. TCRdb processed the 5' RACE reads again and assigns one entry to each CDR3 protein, with no DNA. Its clone listing holds 200,000 to 300,000 distinct CDR3 sequences. Sequencing was carried out using blood T cells: a sorted CD56 or NKG2C T cell subset, CD4+ or CD8+ T cells, or bulk PBMC T cells (not recorded which). All receptors derive from a young man in good health. The CDR3 runs from the conserved cysteine through the conserved F or W.

v_gene	j_gene	CDR3aa
TRBV20-1	TRBJ2-5	CSASRTSGAKQETQYF
TRBV20-1	TRBJ2-5	CSAAGTSGQETQYF
TRBV23-1	TRBJ2-3	CASSEPGRSTDTQYF
TRBV9	TRBJ1-1	CASSTRGRGNTEAFF
TRBV11-3	TRBJ1-1	CASSPSGTGIKDTEAFF
TRBV12-3/TRBV12-4	TRBJ2-3	CASSLAEADTQYF
TRBV15	TRBJ2-1	CATIDYGKRDSYNEQFF
TRBV12-3/TRBV12-4	TRBJ2-7	CASSSLALLNEQYF
TRBV7-2	TRBJ1-2	CASSLDRAGSGYTF
TRBV29-1	TRBJ1-1	CSVGRQRNTEAFF
TRBV29-1	TRBJ1-1	CSGATGNTEAFF
TRBV12-3/TRBV12-4	TRBJ2-7	CASSLPVGEQYF
TRBV4-2	TRBJ2-5	CASSQGGGETQYF
TRBV29-1	TRBJ2-1	CSVVGAGGPYSYNEQFF